A single sample gave rise to the 19 T cell receptor beta chains below, sequenced in a study of blood T cell repertoires in COVID-19. Using immunoSEQ multiplex PCR, the repertoire was profiled, and TCRdb retains in-frame clones only, with some absent. The table includes 210,000 or so clones, more than 80% detected once. The sequencing sample was made of PBMCs or T cells enriched from blood (not recorded which). Receptors were obtained from a man aged 60 to 75 who had recovered from COVID-19.

The rearrangement links TRBV6-1 to TRBJ1-1; 7 positions match TRBD1. V was clipped by 2 bases and J by 2 bases; unmatched bases: 11. CDR1 MNHNS and CDR2 SASEGT come from the germline V gene. The CDR3 has 17 amino acids. CDR3 region: CASSERGGGGINTEAFF. The CDR3 region has the DNA TGTGCCAGCAGTGAAAGAGGAGGGGGCGGGATTAACACTGAAGCTTTCTTT.

This clone was found a few times. The V call is TRBV3-1 (or the pseudogene TRBV3-2), the J call TRBJ1-2, with D unresolved. CDR1 and CDR2 (germline): LGHDT, YNNKEL (reference sequence). Between the trimmed V and J ends, which lost 3 bases and 3 bases, there was a span of 5 bases. CDR3 length: 12 residues. The CDR3 loop is CASSHPDYGYTF. DNA for the CDR3: TGTGCCAGCAGCCACCCAGACTATGGCTACACCTTC.

The rearrangement uses TRBV27 and TRBJ2-7; no clear D. The CDR3 length is 13 residues. The V gene's germline CDR1 is MNHEY and CDR2 SMNVEV (reference sequence). V lost 0 bases to trimming and J lost 3 bases, with 6 bases between them. CDR3 in DNA: TGTGCCAGCAGTTTATCGTCGGGCTACGAGCAGTACTTC. Amino acids: CASSLSSGYEQYF.

The chain employs TRBV12-3 or TRBV12-4 and TRBJ1-2; D possibly corresponds to TRBD1 (5 bases). V dropped 2 bases and J dropped 8 bases, with 12 bases sitting between them. The CDR3 runs 13 residues. The DNA for the CDR3 is TGTGCCAGCAGTTTACTTCGGACAAGGGGCTACACCTTC. It yields the protein CASSLLRTRGYTF.

This rearrangement joins TRBV19 to TRBJ2-3; D may be TRBD1 (6 bases). Germline assignment: CDR1 LNHDA and CDR2 SQIVND (reference sequence). V shed 4 bases and J shed 3 bases, with 8 bases lying between them. The CDR3 runs to 13 residues. This chain's CDR3 is CASSRDRTDTQYF. The CDR3 bases are TGTGCCAGTAGTAGAGACAGGACAGATACGCAGTATTTT.

The V call is TRBV9, the J call TRBJ1-5, with unresolved D. With 3 bases removed from V and 4 bases from J, the gap between germline ends came to 11 bases. Looked up from germline, CDR1 is SGDLS and CDR2 is YYNGEE. There are 14 residues in the CDR3. In DNA form, the CDR3 reads TGTGCCAGCAGCGCAGCAGGAAGTAATCAGCCCCAGCATTTT. This translates into CASSAAGSNQPQHF.

This clone has just one count. The genes are TRBV5-1 and TRBJ2-3; TRBD1 is a possible D gene (5 bases). V lost 4 bases to trimming and J lost 4 bases, with 16 bases between them. The germline CDR1 and CDR2 sequences are SGHRS and YFSETQ. This CDR3 has 15 residues. Here the CDR3 reads CASSTHVQGSDTQYF. DNA of the CDR3: TGCGCCAGCAGCACGCACGTGCAGGGTTCAGATACGCAGTATTTT.

Only one count was recorded for this clone. The chain carries TRBV18 and TRBJ1-1; D gene uncertain. Looked up from germline, CDR1 is KGHSH and CDR2 is LQKENI. V dropped 4 bases and J dropped 2 bases, with 14 bases sitting between them. CDR3 size: 15 residues. The CDR3, as DNA: TGTGCCAGCTCACAATCCGGCGGGGAAAACACTGAAGCTTTCTTT. This codes for CASSQSGGENTEAFF.

V gene TRBV2 combines with J gene TRBJ2-5; TRBD2 matches 9 bases. The V segment lost 5 bases and the J segment 5 bases; nucleotides outside the gene matches: 6. CDR3 length: 14 amino acids. Germline V lookup: CDR1 SNHLY, CDR2 FYNNEI. CDR3 sequence: CASSPGLALETQYF. In nucleotides, the CDR3 is TGTGCCAGCAGTCCGGGACTAGCCCTCGAGACCCAGTACTTC.

V and J are TRBV19 and TRBJ1-4; TRBD1 matches 8 bases. V lost 3 bases, J lost 7 bases, and 7 bases stayed unmatched. The CDR3 spans 15 residues. Germline loops: CDR1 LNHDA, CDR2 SQIVND (reference sequence). CDR3 nucleotides: TGTGCCAGTAGTATGGGCGACAGGGGAGGTGAAAAACTGTTTTTT. It encodes CASSMGDRGGEKLFF.

The V gene is TRBV18, the J gene TRBJ1-4; D is undetermined. The germline V and J ends were trimmed by 11 bases and 0 bases, with 10 bases remaining between them. The CDR3 is 13 residues long. Germline-derived CDR1 and CDR2 are KGHSH and LQKENI. The chain's CDR3 is CASMETTNEKLFF. The CDR3 DNA is TGTGCCTCGATGGAGACAACTAATGAAAAACTGTTTTTT. The variable domain in full, with the rest retrieved from reference TRBV18 and TRBJ1-4, is NAGVMQNPRHLVRRRGQEARLRCSPMKGHSHVYWYRQLPEEGLKFMVYLQKENIIDESGMPKERFSAEFPKEGPSILRIQQVVRGDSAAYFCASMETTNEKLFFGSGTQLSVL.

This chain connects TRBV11-3 to TRBJ2-1, with D possibly matching TRBD2 (6 bases). This CDR3 comprises 15 residues. Germline V gene sequence: CDR1 SGHNT, CDR2 YENEEA. With 3 bases removed from V and 9 bases from J, the gap between germline ends came to 18 bases. CDR3 nucleotides: TGTGCCAGCAGCTTGACTAGTTTCCCGCGGTCTGAGCAGTTCTTC. Amino acids: CASSLTSFPRSEQFF.

DNA of the CDR3: TGCGCCAGCAGCTTGGCCGGGCGGGGAAGTAAGTTCTTC. This translates into CASSLAGRGSKFF. The chain has TRBV5-1 and TRBJ2-1; tentative D call: TRBD2 (6 bases). Germline values: CDR1 SGHRS, CDR2 YFSETQ. This CDR3 has 13 amino acids. Trimming pared 0 bases from V and 14 bases from J, leaving 15 bases between.

V is TRBV19 and J is TRBJ2-3, with a weak D call TRBD2 (6 bases). Trimming removed 3 bases from V and 1 base from J, with 11 bases in between. The CDR3 sequence is 15 residues long. Germline lookup yields CDR1 LNHDA and CDR2 SQIVND (reference sequence). The DNA for the CDR3 is TGTGCCAGTAGTATCAGCGGGTCGGGCACAGATACGCAGTATTTT. Translation gives CASSISGSGTDTQYF.

The chain uses TRBV2 and TRBJ1-4; TRBD1 might be the D (5 bases). This CDR3 is built from 15 residues. Trimming shortened V by 6 bases and J by 3 bases, and 14 bases separated the two germline ends. Germline V gene sequence: CDR1 SNHLY, CDR2 FYNNEI. In nucleotides, the CDR3 is TGTGCCAGCAGAAAAGGGACTCTCTCTAATGAAAAACTGTTTTTT. Translation: CASRKGTLSNEKLFF.

The chain uses TRBV30 and TRBJ1-4; D gene uncertain. The CDR3 sequence is 15 residues long. The germline V gene encodes CDR1 GTSNPN and CDR2 SVGIG (reference sequence). Trimming removed 2 bases from V and 11 bases from J, with 21 bases in between. CDR3 amino acids: CAWSSRDKGMAKLFF. CDR3 sequence (DNA): TGTGCCTGGAGTTCCCGGGATAAGGGTATGGCGAAACTGTTTTTT.

This clone is a singleton in its sample. The V call is TRBV7-2, the J call TRBJ1-5; D not certain. Germline V CDR1 and CDR2: SGHTA, FQGNSA. V gave up 1 base and J gave up 5 bases, with 9 bases separating them. This CDR3 spans 14 amino acids. CDR3 DNA sequence: TGTGCCAGCAGCTTAGAGGGAGGGTATCAGCCCCAGCATTTT. Protein product: CASSLEGGYQPQHF.

In this sample, this clone turned up a few times. CDR3 in amino acids: CASSPRGSTDTQYF. In DNA, the CDR3 is TGTGCCAGCAGCCCCCGTGGCAGCACAGATACGCAGTATTTT. The chain recombines TRBV11-2 with TRBJ2-3, with no clear D. V was clipped by 5 bases and J by 0 bases, with 9 bases between them. This CDR3 has 14 amino acids. Germline V gene lookup returns CDR1 SGHAT and CDR2 FQNNGV.

About this clone: The germline gene is not matched at one end of the junction; a read error may be the cause. The chain carries TRBV18 and TRBJ2-7; 9 bases are shared with TRBD1. The CDR3 has 15 amino acids. The V gene's germline CDR1 is KGHSH and CDR2 LQKENI. The DNA of the CDR3 is TGTGCCAGCTCTCTCGGGACAGGGCGCTCCGACGAGCAGTACTTC. Amino acid sequence: CASSLGTGRSDEQYF.